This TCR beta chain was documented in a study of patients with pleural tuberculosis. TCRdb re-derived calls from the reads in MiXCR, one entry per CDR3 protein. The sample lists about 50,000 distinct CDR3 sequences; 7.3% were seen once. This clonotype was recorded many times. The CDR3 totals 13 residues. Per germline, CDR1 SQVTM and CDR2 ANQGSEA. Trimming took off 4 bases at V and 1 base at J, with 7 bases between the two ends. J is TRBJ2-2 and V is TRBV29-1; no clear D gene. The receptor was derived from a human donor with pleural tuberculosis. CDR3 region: CSVGSGNTGELFF. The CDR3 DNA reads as TGCAGCGTTGGCTCGGGGAACACCGGGGAGCTGTTTTTT.